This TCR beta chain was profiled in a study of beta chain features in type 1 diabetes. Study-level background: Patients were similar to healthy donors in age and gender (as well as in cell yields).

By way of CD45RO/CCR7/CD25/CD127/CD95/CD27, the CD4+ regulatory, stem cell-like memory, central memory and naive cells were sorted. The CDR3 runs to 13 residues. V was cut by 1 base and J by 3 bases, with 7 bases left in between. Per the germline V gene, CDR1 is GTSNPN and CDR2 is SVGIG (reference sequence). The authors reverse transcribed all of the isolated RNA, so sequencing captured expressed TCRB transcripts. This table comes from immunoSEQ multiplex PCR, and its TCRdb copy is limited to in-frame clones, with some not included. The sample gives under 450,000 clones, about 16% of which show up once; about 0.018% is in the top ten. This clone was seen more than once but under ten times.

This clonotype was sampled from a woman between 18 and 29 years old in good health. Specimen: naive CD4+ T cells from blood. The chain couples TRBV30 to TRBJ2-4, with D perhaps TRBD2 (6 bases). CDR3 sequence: CAWSAGVKNIQYF. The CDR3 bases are TGTGCCTGGAGTGCGGGAGTCAAAAACATTCAGTACTTC.